The rows below give T cell receptor beta chains drawn from one sample of a study of cytomegalovirus exposure and HLA in healthy donors. Only in-frame clones appear in the TCRdb table, and some are missing; sequencing was by immunoSEQ multiplex PCR. The table records 100,000 to 150,000 clones, roughly 88% of them present only once. The sample consisted of PBMCs. The receptors were sampled from a man between 18 and 29 years old in good health and CMV-seronegative. Both conserved end residues are part of each CDR3.

V	J	CDR3
TRBV10-3	TRBJ1-1	CAIRRDFDGLGNTEAFF
TRBV7-2	TRBJ1-1	CASSQDSYEAFF
TRBV6-1	TRBJ2-1	CATQSNSRMRNEQFF
TRBV28	TRBJ2-1	CASSPTGVPYNEQFF
TRBV10-3	TRBJ2-7	CAISERGLVVEQYF
TRBV5-1	TRBJ2-7	CASRAWTGSSYEQYF
TRBV30	TRBJ1-2	CAWSQGTYGYTF
TRBV10-3	TRBJ2-7	CAISASQGEYEQYF
TRBV18	TRBJ1-4	CASSAGQNEKLFF
TRBV4-3	TRBJ1-2	CASSQGGGSYGYTF
TRBV21-1	TRBJ1-2	CASSKAGGADGYTF
TRBV11-2	TRBJ2-7	CASSWARASGYEQYF
TRBV2	TRBJ1-1	CASSELTGAAEAFF
TRBV15	TRBJ1-4	CATSRDRGSATNEKLFF
TRBV7-9	TRBJ1-5	CASSCPDIWVSNQPQHF
TRBV28	TRBJ2-2	CASSRARGRRPTGELFF
TRBV19	TRBJ1-1	CASSIDPGTEAFF
TRBV28	TRBJ1-1	CAGGTGARRTEAFF
TRBV7-9	TRBJ2-1	CASSTGGAKNEQFF
TRBV2	TRBJ2-2	CASSDPGQGVTGELFF
TRBV19	TRBJ2-1	CASKLLADYNEQFF